The sequence of this T cell receptor (beta chain) was determined in a study of blood T cell repertoires in COVID-19 (dated by TCRdb to 2019 to 2021). Regarding the study in general: Samples covering the acute and convalescent phases of COVID-19 were provided by collaborators in the United States, Italy and Spain. Samples came from the ongoing ImmuneRACE study (first 160 participants) plus 1,254 subjects from 6 global collaborators. Subjects who had been exposed to COVID-19, were actively infected with it, or had recovered from it provided the deeply sampled blood TCRbeta repertoires that made up the dataset. The material from the prospective study consisted of cDNA or gDNA derived from T cells, B-cell-depleted T cells, or PBMCs. The sample metadata nearly always contained a de-identified subject ID, COVID-19 status, age in years and sex. The repertoires were released in a freely available public database meant as a resource for research on the immune response to SARS-CoV-2. Where available, HLA class I and class II types were taken from metadata supplied by the sample provider and were not determined by assay-based typing. What the study reported, not specific to this receptor: The amount of clinical and demographic metadata varied by source and participant and was provided uncurated.

As to this clone: The antigen this receptor binds is unknown. No per-base quality is available; no much larger clone lies one base away.

The CDR3 runs 15 residues from the cysteine to the phenylalanine. Kept here is only the CDR3 DNA, which spans 45 bases and is read in frame from base 1. From the germline V gene, CDR1 is SNHLY and CDR2 is FYNNEI. Trimming costs V 7 bases and J 3 bases, and their ends lie 15 bases apart. One collaborating source in Seattle enrolled patients while the patients were actively infected and followed the patients over time throughout the course of disease. Each collaborating institution followed its own protocols to collect whole blood in K2EDTA tubes. For TCRbeta analysis, collaborators shipped samples as frozen whole blood, isolated PBMCs, or DNA extracted from either of those sample types. TCRbeta CDR3 regions were amplified from genomic DNA using the immunoSEQ Assay, a bias-controlled multiplex PCR. Per the source publication's procedure: The number of nucleated cells in each sample was estimated by amplification of reference gene primers within the assay. To quantify the absolute abundance of each unique TCRbeta CDR3 rearrangement, sequence reads were collapsed and filtered. For each sample, productive Simpson clonality was calculated by taking the square root of Simpson's diversity index across productive rearrangements. The clones in this table, taken by TCRdb from immuneACCESS, are in-frame only. Not every clone is retained; where verified, under half of the shortfall comes from an unresolved V gene, and the cause of the rest is unknown. Clone size and V and J calls were adopted from that table, with D and trimming inferred from the DNA. Within this sample are 450,000 or so clones, with 80% to 90% of them counted one time only. The top ten clones comprise roughly 0.76% of the sample.

The clonotype was recovered from a man aged 18 to 35 with COVID-19, enrolled during active disease. The receptor chain draws on TRBV2 and TRBJ1-4; 5 matching bases give a weak D call of TRBD1. Sequencing used peripheral blood. The DNA is TGTGCCAGCAACCTAGGCGGGGGAGCTAATGAAAAACTGTTTTTT. This gives the protein CASNLGGGANEKLFF.